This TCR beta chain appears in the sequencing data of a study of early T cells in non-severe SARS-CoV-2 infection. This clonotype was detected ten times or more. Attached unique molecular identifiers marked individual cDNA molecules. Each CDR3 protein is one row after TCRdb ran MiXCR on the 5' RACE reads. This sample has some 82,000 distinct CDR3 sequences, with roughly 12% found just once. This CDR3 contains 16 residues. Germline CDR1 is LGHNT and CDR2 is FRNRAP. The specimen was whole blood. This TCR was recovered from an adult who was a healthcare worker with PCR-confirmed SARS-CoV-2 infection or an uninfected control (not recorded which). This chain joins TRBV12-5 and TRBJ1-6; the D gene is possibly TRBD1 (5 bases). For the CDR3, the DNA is TGTGCCCCAAAGGGTACAGCATGGTGGGGCAATTCACCCCTCCACTTT. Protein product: CAPKGTAWWGNSPLHF.